These 26 T cell receptor beta chains were sequenced from one sample in a study of cytomegalovirus exposure and HLA in healthy donors. 60 Vbeta and 13 Jbeta primers were used in PCR. Data came from immunoSEQ multiplex PCR; TCRdb stores just in-frame clones and leaves some out. The repertoire holds some 110,000 clones, about 80% seen once, with about 5% in the top ten. The sequencing input was PBMCs. These receptors came from a man aged 45-60 years in good health and CMV-seropositive.

The genes are TRBV4-3 and TRBJ2-5; D gene uncertain. This CDR3 contains 13 residues. Trimming pared 0 bases from V and 5 bases from J, leaving 7 bases between. Germline assignment: CDR1 LGHNA and CDR2 YSLEER. CDR3 DNA: TGCGCCAGCAGCCAAGATCTCAGGGAGACCCAGTACTTC. Its translation: CASSQDLRETQYF.

This clone was detected once. The V call is TRBV4-3, the J call TRBJ2-2; no firm D call. The CDR3 has 18 residues. The germline V gene has CDR1 LGHNA and CDR2 YSLEER. V was clipped by 4 bases and J by 1 base, with 19 bases between them. The CDR3 reads CASSRGVGLSMNTGELFF. CDR3 sequence (DNA): TGCGCCAGCAGCCGCGGCGTAGGTTTGTCGATGAACACCGGGGAGCTGTTTTTT.

The J gene is TRBJ1-2, the V gene TRBV30, with a weak D call TRBD1 (6 bases). The germline V and J ends were trimmed by 7 bases and 8 bases, with 17 bases remaining between them. Germline V gene sequence: CDR1 GTSNPN, CDR2 SVGIG (reference sequence). This CDR3 has 12 amino acids. In DNA form, the CDR3 reads TGTGCCTTCACAGGGAGTTGGGAGGGCTACACCTTC. It specifies CAFTGSWEGYTF. The full variable domain, in which reference TRBV30 and TRBJ1-2 provide the parts outside the CDR3, is SQTIHQWPATLVQPVGSPLSLECTVEGTSNPNLYWYRQAAGRGLQLLFYSVGIGQISSEVPQNLSASRPQDRQFILSSKKLLLSDSGFYLCAFTGSWEGYTFGSGTRLTVV.

The rearrangement joins TRBV10-3 to TRBJ1-1; D may be TRBD1 (6 bases). There are 15 residues in the CDR3. Germline-derived CDR1 and CDR2 are ENHRY and SYGVKD. Trimming removed 0 bases at V and 3 bases at J, with 11 bases between. This CDR3 reads CAISESPGADTEAFF. In nucleotides, the CDR3 is TGTGCCATCAGTGAGTCCCCAGGGGCGGACACTGAAGCTTTCTTT.

CDR3 amino acids: CAWRTRGSNSPLHF. The CDR3 DNA reads as TGTGCCTGGAGGACGAGAGGTTCTAATTCACCCCTCCACTTT. The chain is built from TRBV30 and TRBJ1-6; no definite D call. Germline values: CDR1 GTSNPN, CDR2 SVGIG (reference sequence). This CDR3 is built from 14 residues. Trimming shortened V by 3 bases and J by 6 bases, and 12 bases separated the two germline ends.

This clone occurred a few times. This chain links TRBV10-3 with TRBJ2-1; TRBD2 agrees at 8 bases. Germline trimming cut 3 bases from V and 0 bases from J; bases unmatched to any gene: 7. The germline V gene has CDR1 ENHRY and CDR2 SYGVKD. The CDR3 runs to 17 residues. In DNA form, the CDR3 reads TGTGCCATCAGTGACCCTACTAGCGGACCCTCCTACAATGAGCAGTTCTTC. Amino acids: CAISDPTSGPSYNEQFF.

The V call is TRBV2, the J call TRBJ2-3; D gene uncertain. This CDR3 is 12 amino acids long. The V and J ends lost 3 bases and 8 bases respectively, with 9 bases between them. Per germline, CDR1 SNHLY and CDR2 FYNNEI. In DNA, the CDR3 is TGTGCCAGCAGTGATTCCGGCGGTACGCAGTATTTT. Translation: CASSDSGGTQYF. Variable domain in full (rest from reference TRBV2 and TRBJ2-3): EPEVTQTPSHQVTQMGQEVILRCVPISNHLYFYWYRQILGQKVEFLVSFYNNEISEKSEIFDDQFSVERPDGSNFTLKIRSTKLEDSAMYFCASSDSGGTQYFGPGTRLTVL.

The chain recombines TRBV5-4 with TRBJ1-4; 10 nucleotides line up with TRBD1. Unmatched junction bases numbered 5, after V lost 4 bases and J lost 8 bases. The CDR3 has 14 amino acids. Germline CDR1 SGHNT, CDR2 YYREEE (reference sequence). The DNA of the CDR3 is TGTGCCAGCAGCCTCGGACAGGGGGGCGAAAAACTGTTTTTT. It codes for CASSLGQGGEKLFF.

The chain joins TRBV6-5 to TRBJ2-7, with D possibly matching TRBD2 (6 bases). This CDR3 comprises 15 residues. Germline V gene sequence: CDR1 MNHEY, CDR2 SVGAGI. Trimming cost V 0 bases and J 4 bases, with 13 bases left between them. The CDR3 sequence is CASSYSEGRTYEQYF. CDR3 in DNA: TGTGCCAGCAGTTACTCCGAGGGGAGGACATACGAGCAGTACTTC.

This clone occurred a few times. The genes are TRBV2 and TRBJ2-3; 8 bases are a match to TRBD2. With V trimmed by 5 bases and J by 5 bases, 6 bases remained unmatched. Germline V gene sequence: CDR1 SNHLY, CDR2 FYNNEI. The CDR3 runs 14 residues. The DNA for the CDR3 is TGTGCCAGCAGTATAGCGGGATTCGGAGATACGCAGTATTTT. It is translated as CASSIAGFGDTQYF.

This chain uses TRBV13 with TRBJ1-5; 8 bases are shared with TRBD1. Unmatched junction bases numbered 6, after V lost 4 bases and J lost 7 bases. CDR3 length: 14 residues. CDR1 and CDR2 (germline): PRHDT, FYEKMQ (reference sequence). The DNA of the CDR3 is TGTGCCAGCAGCTCACAGGGGGTGAGGCAGCCCCAGCATTTT. Translating gives CASSSQGVRQPQHF. The variable domain in full, with the rest retrieved from reference TRBV13 and TRBJ1-5, is AAGVIQSPRHLIKEKRETATLKCYPIPRHDTVYWYQQGPGQDPQFLISFYEKMQSDKGSIPDRFSAQQFSDYHSELNMSSLELGDSALYFCASSSQGVRQPQHFGDGTRLSIL.

The chain's CDR3 is CASSPQTNGQSIYGYTF. For the CDR3, the DNA is TGCGCCAGCAGCCCGCAAACGAACGGACAGTCGATCTATGGCTACACCTTC. The J gene is TRBJ1-2, the V gene TRBV4-1, with D possibly matching TRBD1 (6 bases). Germline V gene data show CDR1 as MGHRA and CDR2 as YSYEKL. There are 17 residues in the CDR3. With 4 bases removed from V and 4 bases from J, the gap between germline ends came to 22 bases.

This chain connects TRBV6-1 to TRBJ1-4, with 7 positions matching TRBD1. Germline V lookup: CDR1 MNHNS, CDR2 SASEGT. After removal of 6 bases from V and 3 bases from J, the junction contained 4 bases not matched to a gene. This CDR3 comprises 14 residues. CDR3 sequence: CASRTGVANEKLFF. Here the CDR3 DNA reads TGTGCCAGCAGAACAGGGGTTGCTAATGAAAAACTGTTTTTT.

This clone has a single count. The V and J genes are TRBV7-8 and TRBJ1-2; a possible D gene is TRBD1 (6 bases). V was clipped by 5 bases and J by 7 bases, with 26 bases between them. The CDR3 spans 17 residues. Germline values: CDR1 SGHVS, CDR2 FQNEAQ. CDR3 bases: TGTGCCAGCAGCCCCCGCCCCGGGACAATTTACCGGGGTGGCTACACCTTC. Amino acids: CASSPRPGTIYRGGYTF.

V is TRBV5-6 and J is TRBJ2-1; D gene unclear. Germline CDR1 and CDR2: SGHDT and YYEEEE. The CDR3 length is 18 residues. Trimming stripped 4 bases from V and 0 bases from J, with 20 bases between. The CDR3 sequence is CASSALGFSVSSYNEQFF. The CDR3 DNA reads as TGTGCCAGCAGCGCCTTGGGTTTCAGCGTTAGCTCCTACAATGAGCAGTTCTTC. Based on the CDR3 plus reference TRBV5-6 and TRBJ2-1, the full variable domain is DAGVTQSPTHLIKTRGQQVTLRCSPKSGHDTVSWYQQALGQGPQFIFQYYEEEERQRGNFPDRFSGHQFPNYSSELNVNALLLGDSALYLCASSALGFSVSSYNEQFFGPGTRLTVL.

This clone was counted a single time. V usage is TRBV6-4 and J usage is TRBJ2-1; D is unclear. Germline loops: CDR1 MRHNA, CDR2 SNTAGT. V shed 4 bases and J shed 0 bases, with 4 bases lying between them. The CDR3 consists of 13 residues. CDR3 region: CASSASSYNEQFF. The CDR3 nucleotides are TGTGCCAGCAGTGCTAGCTCCTACAATGAGCAGTTCTTC.

This chain uses TRBV7-9 with TRBJ1-1; weak D call: TRBD1 (6 bases). With 5 bases removed from V and 0 bases from J, the gap between germline ends came to 10 bases. The germline gives CDR1 SEHNR, CDR2 FQNEAQ (reference sequence). The CDR3 consists of 14 residues. The CDR3 loop is CASSVGQLNTEAFF. CDR3 nucleotide sequence: TGTGCCAGCAGCGTGGGACAATTGAACACTGAAGCTTTCTTT.

The chain recombines TRBV7-4 with TRBJ2-4; 10 bases fit TRBD1. In germline, CDR1 is SGHVT, CDR2 SQSDAQ. CDR3 length: 14 amino acids. J lost 6 bases, V lost 5 bases, and 4 bases had no gene match. CDR3 coding DNA: TGTGCCAGCAGCACTGACAGGGGGCCAAACATTCAGTACTTC. Its protein product is CASSTDRGPNIQYF.

The gene calls are TRBV5-6 and TRBJ1-2; D is ambiguous. This CDR3 comprises 14 residues. Trimming shortened V by 4 bases and J by 1 base, and 11 bases separated the two germline ends. Per the germline V gene, CDR1 is SGHDT and CDR2 is YYEEEE. The CDR3 region has the DNA TGTGCCAGCAGCCCCCGGGGTTATAACTATGGCTACACCTTC. Encoded protein: CASSPRGYNYGYTF.

In its sample, this clone was seen a few times. The chain is built from TRBV7-2 and TRBJ2-7; D gene ambiguous. Germline CDR1 reads SGHTA; CDR2 reads FQGNSA. The ends were cut back, 4 bases at V and 1 base at J, with 8 bases in the middle. The length of the CDR3 is 13 residues. CDR3 coding DNA: TGTGCCAGCAGCTCTCCCGGGTCCTACGAGCAGTACTTC. This codes for CASSSPGSYEQYF.

This clone was observed a handful of times. The chain uses TRBV28 and TRBJ1-6; no reliable D call. V was shortened by 10 bases and J by 6 bases, with 16 bases between the two germline ends. CDR3 size: 14 residues. Per the germline V gene, CDR1 is MDHEN and CDR2 is SYDVKM. CDR3 region: CATERAAGNSPLHF. DNA for the CDR3: TGTGCCACAGAGCGGGCGGCGGGTAATTCACCCCTCCACTTT.

The rearrangement uses TRBV30 and TRBJ2-4; 10 bases line up with TRBD2. This CDR3 has 14 residues. After removal of 1 base from V and 8 bases from J, the junction contained 5 bases not matched to a gene. Per germline, CDR1 GTSNPN and CDR2 SVGIG (reference sequence). The CDR3 region has the DNA TGTGCCTGGAGTGCTAGCGGGGGAAGGTACATTCAGTACTTC. It yields the protein CAWSASGGRYIQYF.

The genes are TRBV25-1 and TRBJ1-2; 9 bases map to TRBD1. The CDR3 is 13 residues long. CDR1 and CDR2 (germline): MGHDK, SYGVNS. V lost 7 bases and J lost 7; bases outside the gene matches: 7. The CDR3 spells CASTGTGLFGYTF. DNA for the CDR3: TGTGCCAGCACAGGGACAGGGCTCTTTGGCTACACCTTC.

A few counts support this clone. V usage is TRBV29-1 and J usage is TRBJ1-1, with D possibly TRBD1 on 6 matching bases. Germline V CDR1 and CDR2: SQVTM, ANQGSEA. The germline V and J ends were trimmed by 4 bases and 6 bases, with 12 bases remaining between them. The CDR3 runs to 12 residues. The CDR3 coding sequence is TGCAGCGTTGTAAGGGGGAGTGCTGAAGCTTTCTTT. Translated, it gives CSVVRGSAEAFF.

The count of this clone is one. The gene calls are TRBV5-6 and TRBJ1-1; TRBD1 might be the D (5 bases). CDR3 length equals 16 residues. Germline lookup yields CDR1 SGHDT and CDR2 YYEEEE. With 6 bases removed from V and 0 bases from J, the gap between germline ends came to 18 bases. Here the CDR3 reads CASILNQGVLNTEAFF. CDR3 sequence (DNA): TGTGCCAGCATCCTAAACCAGGGTGTTCTGAACACTGAAGCTTTCTTT.

The V call is TRBV7-3, the J call TRBJ2-7; TRBD2 aligns across 10 bases. The CDR3 runs 15 residues. V lost 5 bases to trimming and J lost 0 bases; unmatched junction nucleotides: 4. From germline, CDR1 is SGHTA and CDR2 FQGTGA. The CDR3 spells CASSLLAGVSYEQYF. DNA for the CDR3: TGTGCCAGCAGCCTGCTAGCGGGGGTCTCCTACGAGCAGTACTTC.